This T cell receptor beta chain is from a study of identical twins. TCRdb reanalysed the 5' RACE reads using MiXCR and keeps one entry per CDR3 protein. Found here are around 480,000 distinct CDR3 sequences, approximately 15% of them singletons; the top ten hold 0.52%. Study results and caveats: The abundant beta clonotypes from cord blood had fewer insertions, and memory repertoires had none of this.

This clonotype has a handful of counts. Its antigen remains unidentified. The CDR3 is 15 residues long. Trimming cost V 2 bases and J 6 bases; bases outside gene matches: 3. Germline V gene sequence: CDR1 MNHEY, CDR2 SVGEGT. The sample was also linked to a second study, of yellow fever vaccine responses in identical twins.

The material sequenced was CD4+ T cells sorted from blood. The source of this sequence is a woman aged 18 to 35 in good health. The V gene is TRBV6-2 or TRBV6-3, the J gene TRBJ2-2, with TRBD2 matching 10 bases. CDR3 sequence (DNA): TGTGCCAGCAGTTACAGGAGCGGGAGGGCCGGGGAGCTGTTTTTT. Amino acids: CASSYRSGRAGELFF.